The TCR beta chain under discussion was sequenced for a study of T cell responses to AZD1222 COVID-19 vaccine (dated by TCRdb to the early 2020s). As for the study more broadly: A total of under 250 trial participants underwent TCR sequencing, of whom roughly 210 had received two doses of AZD1222 and roughly 26 had received two doses of the MenACWY control vaccine. Trial participants were enrolled into age subgroups of 18-55, 56-69 and 70-plus years, which contained 148, 28 and 57 TCR-sequenced participants, respectively.

A remark on this clone: No antigen is known for it. No base quality information exists; no much larger clone differs at one position.

Overall study results and their limits: Nearly half of unique spike-specific TCRs reportedly recognized epitopes outside regions mutated in the B.1.351 and B.1.1.7 variants. Most participants were white British and females outnumbered males, and the authors suggested that clonal diversity may have been underestimated. The whole spike protein was spanned by vaccine-associated CD4 TCRs, and dominant responses were seen in regions 160-218 and 743-854. The 56-69-year group was small, and its depth increase did not reach significance, likely because of low power. No day 14 peak-response samples were available, so repertoires were characterized only after the peak T cell response. Conclusions about previously exposed vaccinees are limited because only a handful of AZD1222 recipients were SARS-CoV-2 seropositive at baseline. Spike-specific TCR breadth and depth rose significantly after two AZD1222 doses compared with day 0 and with MenACWY recipients.

Its CDR3 holds 15 amino acids, cysteine through phenylalanine. Only the CDR3 region is kept as DNA, spanning 45 bases read in frame from base 1. V loses 0 bases at its end and J loses 10 bases; junction bases beyond the gene matches: 11. The germline V gene (reference sequence) specifies GTSNPN as CDR1 and SVGIG as CDR2. The CDR3 regions of human TCRbeta chains were analyzed by immunosequencing. In the original analysis: Repertoire TCRs were matched against a reference library of SARS-CoV-2-specific TCRs generated with the MIRA antigen-specificity platform. Breadth was defined as the fraction of unique TCRs that were SARS-CoV-2-associated, and depth was defined as the fraction of total T cells that were SARS-CoV-2-associated. Each spike-specific TCR was assigned to its reactive spike region and to a CD4 or CD8 class using the MIRA data. Log10-transformed breadth and depth values were compared by one-way ANOVA with Sidak's multiple comparisons tests. TCRdb obtained this table from immuneACCESS and retained in-frame rearrangements with V and J assigned. These tables miss some clones; where compared with another copy, unresolved V genes account for less than half of the shortfall, and the remainder is unexplained. V, J and clone size are those of that table, while D and trimming were read from the DNA. The table for this sample lists more than 100,000 clones; about 93% of them were counted only once. The ten biggest clones cover 5% of the sample.

The time point label corresponds to: about 28 days (+/-7) after the second vaccine dose. Because spike-specific TCR depth and breadth did not differ between the two schedules, AZD1222 recipients who got a second dose at roughly 4 weeks were pooled with those who got a second dose at roughly 12 weeks. Vaccinee samples were obtained from the UK trials COV001 and COV002, which included a single-blind randomized controlled phase 2/3 trial of AZD1222 (ChAdOx1 nCoV-19) in healthy adults. For TCRbeta chain sequencing, PBMC samples from trial participants were taken at day 0 and at day 28 after the second dose.

This TCR was sampled from an adult who received the AZD1222 COVID-19 vaccine. The source material was peripheral blood, sampled 28 days after the second AZD1222 dose. Here the chain combines TRBV30 and TRBJ1-5; 8 bases in the middle match TRBD1. CDR3 region: CAWSVRGTGGTPQHF. The DNA is as follows: TGTGCCTGGAGTGTACGGGGAACAGGGGGTACTCCCCAGCATTTT. Here the CDR3 is joined to the reference TRBV30 and TRBJ1-5 genes, and the full variable domain is: SQTIHQWPATLVQPVGSPLSLECTVEGTSNPNLYWYRQAAGRGLQLLFYSVGIGQISSEVPQNLSASRPQDRQFILSSKKLLLSDSGFYLCAWSVRGTGGTPQHFGDGTRLSIL.